This T cell receptor beta chain was recorded in a study of immune evolution from preneoplasia to lung adenocarcinoma. Patient tissue came from resections in Japan or China, 2014–2017. A remark on this clone: Its specificity is not known.

Study-wide points: Clonality was highest in normal lung, lower in later-stage lesions apparently. KRAS-mutant nodules had the highest T cell clonality. Top clone frequencies peaked in normal lung, apparently declining through invasive adenocarcinoma.

Profiling relied on immunoSEQ multiplex PCR, and the TCRdb table lists in-frame clones only, not all of them. The sample lists around 1,700 clones, 82% occurring once. From germline, CDR1 is LGHNA and CDR2 YNFKEQ. V lost 1 base, J lost 2 bases, and 12 bases lay in between. The CDR3 has 15 amino acids. This TCR was sampled from a person in their fifties with lung adenocarcinoma. This sequence joins TRBV4-2 and TRBJ2-7, with D unresolved. Sequencing was carried out using FFPE invasive lung adenocarcinoma tissue. The CDR3 spells CASSQGDSQAYEQYF. Written as DNA, the CDR3 is TGTGCCAGCAGCCAAGGAGACTCCCAGGCCTACGAGCAGTACTTC.